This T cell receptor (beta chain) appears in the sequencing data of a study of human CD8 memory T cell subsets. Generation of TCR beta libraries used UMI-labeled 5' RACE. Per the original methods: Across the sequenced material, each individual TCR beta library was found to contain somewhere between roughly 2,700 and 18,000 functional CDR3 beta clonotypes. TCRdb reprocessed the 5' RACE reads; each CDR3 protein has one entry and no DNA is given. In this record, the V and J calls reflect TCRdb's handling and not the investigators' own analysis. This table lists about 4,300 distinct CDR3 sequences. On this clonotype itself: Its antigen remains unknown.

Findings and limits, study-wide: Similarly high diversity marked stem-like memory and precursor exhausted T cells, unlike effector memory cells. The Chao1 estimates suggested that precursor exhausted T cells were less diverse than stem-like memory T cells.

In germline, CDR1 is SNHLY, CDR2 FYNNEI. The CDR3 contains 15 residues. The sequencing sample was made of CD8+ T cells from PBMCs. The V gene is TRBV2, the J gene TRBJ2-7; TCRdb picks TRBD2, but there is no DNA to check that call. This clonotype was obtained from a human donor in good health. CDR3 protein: CASSEEGRGKYEQYF.